This passage covers 12 T cell receptor beta chains from one sample sequenced in a study of T cells in Graves' hyperthyroidism and ophthalmopathy. Amplification of TCR beta CDR3 regions was performed using RNA transcripts as template. The primer set for the first-round RT-PCR of the TCR CDR3 was HTBI. TCRdb re-analysed the multiplex PCR reads in MiXCR, keeping a single row per CDR3 protein. Of more than 550,000 distinct CDR3 sequences listed, 15% to 20% are singletons. Sequencing was performed on blood. The source is a woman between 45 and 60 years old with Graves' hyperthyroidism that later progressed to Graves' ophthalmopathy.

This clonotype was detected many times. The rearrangement uses TRBV5-1 and TRBJ1-2; TRBD1 agrees at 7 bases. The length of the CDR3 is 16 residues. The V gene end was trimmed by 3 bases and the J gene end by 7 bases; junction bases not matched to a gene: 15. Per the germline V gene, CDR1 is SGHRS and CDR2 is YFSETQ. The DNA for the CDR3 is TGCGCCAGCAGCTCGACTGGGGGGACAGTATTCTCTGGCTACACCTTC. Translating it yields CASSSTGGTVFSGYTF.

This clonotype was seen only a few times. The chain links TRBV20-1 to TRBJ1-5; tentatively, D is TRBD1 (5 bases). CDR1 DFQATT and CDR2 SNEGSKA come from the germline V gene (reference sequence). This CDR3 region has 16 residues. V dropped 6 bases and J dropped 5 bases, with 23 bases sitting between them. The CDR3 is CSATGAGTELHQPQHF. CDR3 sequence (DNA): TGCAGTGCCACCGGGGCCGGAACAGAGTTGCATCAGCCCCAGCATTTT.

The gene calls are TRBV3-1 and TRBJ2-2; unclear D gene. Germline V lookup: CDR1 LGHDT, CDR2 YNNKEL (reference sequence). This CDR3 is built from 15 residues. Between the trimmed V and J ends, which lost 2 bases and 2 bases, there was a span of 9 bases. The CDR3 here is CASSQTEGNTGELFF. The CDR3 region has the DNA TGTGCCAGCAGCCAAACAGAAGGAAACACCGGGGAGCTGTTTTTT.

This clonotype was observed a few times. The CDR3 DNA follows: TGTGCCAGCAGTTACCAGGGGGTTGAGACTGAAGCTTTCTTT. It encodes CASSYQGVETEAFF. The rearrangement uses TRBV6-5 and TRBJ1-1, with 7 positions matching TRBD1. Germline V gene data show CDR1 as MNHEY and CDR2 as SVGAGI. CDR3 length: 14 residues. V trimming: 2 bases; J trimming: 5 bases; junction bases outside the gene matches: 5.

The V call is TRBV19, the J call TRBJ2-2, with a possible D match to TRBD1 (5 bases). Germline CDR1 LNHDA, CDR2 SQIVND (reference sequence). The CDR3 runs 14 residues. V was shortened by 5 bases and J by 2 bases, with 9 bases between the two germline ends. CDR3 nucleotides: TGTGCCAGTAGTTCTACAGGAAACACCGGGGAGCTGTTTTTT. Encoded protein: CASSSTGNTGELFF. Supplemented by reference TRBV19 and TRBJ2-2, the full variable domain reads DGGITQSPKYLFRKEGQNVTLSCEQNLNHDAMYWYRQDPGQGLRLIYYSQIVNDFQKGDIAEGYSVSREKKESFPLTVTSAQKNPTAFYLCASSSTGNTGELFFGEGSRLTVL.

On this clonotype itself: No conserved phenylalanine or tryptophan ends this CDR3, so it is likely a read error. The chain links TRBV6-1 to TRBJ1-5; D gene uncertain. Germline CDR1 and CDR2: MNHNS and SASEGT. Trimming shortened V by 6 bases and J by 2 bases, and 14 bases separated the two germline ends. CDR3 length: 15 residues. This CDR3 is CASSLRPMGNQPQHL. In nucleotides, the CDR3 is TGTGCCAGCAGCCTCCGACCGATGGGCAATCAGCCCCAGCATCTT.

This clonotype showed up many times. The V call is TRBV7-8, the J call TRBJ1-5; 10 nucleotides line up with TRBD1. The ends lost 5 bases at V and 3 bases at J; junction bases unmatched: 10. Germline lookup yields CDR1 SGHVS and CDR2 FQNEAQ. The CDR3 covers 17 residues. CDR3 coding DNA: TGTGCCAGCAGCGCTCCCGGGACAGGGGAGACCAATCAGCCCCAGCATTTT. Its translation is CASSAPGTGETNQPQHF.

J is TRBJ2-1 and V is TRBV27, with 8 bases lining up with TRBD1. The CDR3 sequence is 13 residues long. J lost 8 bases, V lost 3 bases, and 3 bases had no gene match. The germline V gene encodes CDR1 MNHEY and CDR2 SMNVEV (reference sequence). The CDR3 reads CASSFGQGDEQFF. Written as DNA, the CDR3 is TGTGCCAGCAGTTTCGGACAGGGTGATGAGCAGTTCTTC.

In its sample, this clonotype was seen many times. CDR3: CASGWTRALGTEAFF. The CDR3 DNA follows: TGTGCCAGCGGTTGGACTCGGGCGCTTGGCACTGAAGCTTTCTTT. The chain uses TRBV6-1 and TRBJ1-1; D call uncertain. V lost 8 bases, J lost 4 bases, and 20 bases lay in between. CDR1 and CDR2 (germline): MNHNS, SASEGT. The CDR3 totals 15 residues.

The chain has TRBV19 and TRBJ2-1; the match to TRBD2 covers 7 bases. Germline V gene sequence: CDR1 LNHDA, CDR2 SQIVND (reference sequence). The CDR3 loop spans 12 amino acids. In DNA, the CDR3 is TGTGCGAGCGGGACTACCTACAATGAGCAGTTCTTC. Its protein product is CASGTTYNEQFF.

Worth noting for this clonotype: This may be a read error: a much more frequent sequence differs by one nucleotide. The rearrangement links TRBV20-1 to TRBJ2-3; 8 bases line up with TRBD2. Germline CDR1 and CDR2: DFQATT and SNEGSKA (reference sequence). The CDR3 length is 17 residues. Trimming at V came to 0 bases and at J to 2 bases, leaving 10 bases not matched to a gene. CDR3 amino acids: CSARDYDGGGYTDTQYF. The CDR3 nucleotides are TGCAGTGCTAGAGATTACGATGGCGGGGGGTACACAGATACGCAGTATTTT.

The chain has TRBV5-5 and TRBJ1-5; 7 bases line up with TRBD1. Germline V gene sequence: CDR1 SGHKS, CDR2 YYEKEE (reference sequence). The J segment lost 2 bases and the V segment lost 5 bases, leaving 19 bases of the junction unmatched. This CDR3 spans 19 amino acids. CDR3 in DNA: TGTGCCAGCAGTTCGGGGGGCAGGGGGAGCGGTCGTGGCAATCAGCCCCAGCATTTT. Its protein product is CASSSGGRGSGRGNQPQHF.